The 21 T cell receptor beta chains in this list originate from one sample, sequenced in a study of cytomegalovirus exposure and HLA in healthy donors. A multiplex PCR was run with 60 Vbeta primers and 13 Jbeta primers. This table comes from immunoSEQ multiplex PCR, and its TCRdb copy is limited to in-frame clones, with some not included. The sample has 160,000 or so clones; around 82% are singletons. The sequenced sample was PBMCs. These receptors all stem from a man aged 45 to 65 in good health and CMV-seropositive.

The V and J genes are TRBV7-6 and TRBJ2-7; a weak D match, TRBD2 (5 bases). V was trimmed by 0 bases and J by 5 bases, leaving 11 bases between them. Germline-derived CDR1 and CDR2 are SGHVS and FNYEAQ. The CDR3 loop spans 14 amino acids. For the CDR3, the DNA is TGTGCCAGCAGCTTAGCGGCGGGTGACCACGAGCAGTACTTC. This codes for CASSLAAGDHEQYF.

This chain links TRBV30 with TRBJ1-4; D not certain. CDR3 length: 13 amino acids. Trimming removed 0 bases from V and 8 bases from J, with 10 bases in between. The V gene's germline CDR1 is GTSNPN and CDR2 SVGIG (reference sequence). The CDR3 region has the DNA TGTGCCTGGAGTGTGGTGGCAAGAGAAAAACTGTTTTTT. Encoded protein: CAWSVVAREKLFF.

The rearrangement joins TRBV19 to TRBJ2-7, with D possibly being TRBD1 (5 bases). Trimming removed 6 bases at V and 1 base at J, with 10 bases between. Looked up from germline, CDR1 is LNHDA and CDR2 is SQIVND (reference sequence). The CDR3 runs to 13 residues. CDR3 in amino acids: CASRKTESYEQYF. CDR3 DNA sequence: TGTGCCAGTAGGAAGACAGAATCCTACGAGCAGTACTTC. The variable domain in full, with the rest retrieved from reference TRBV19 and TRBJ2-7, is DGGITQSPKYLFRKEGQNVTLSCEQNLNHDAMYWYRQDPGQGLRLIYYSQIVNDFQKGDIAEGYSVSREKKESFPLTVTSAQKNPTAFYLCASRKTESYEQYFGPGTRLTVT.

This chain links TRBV19 with TRBJ1-1; D perhaps matches TRBD1 (5 bases). CDR3 length equals 13 residues. With 6 bases removed from V and 3 bases from J, the gap between germline ends came to 11 bases. From germline, CDR1 is LNHDA and CDR2 SQIVND (reference sequence). CDR3 amino acids: CASRRGWDTEAFF. DNA for the CDR3: TGTGCCAGTAGGCGGGGCTGGGACACTGAAGCTTTCTTT.

This clone was detected only a few times. The V call is TRBV6-6, the J call TRBJ1-5; no clear D gene. CDR1 is MNHNY and CDR2 is SVGAGI in the germline V gene (reference sequence). The CDR3 contains 13 residues. V was trimmed by 8 bases and J by 4 bases, leaving 12 bases between them. The DNA of the CDR3 is TGTGCCAGCGAGGGATTTACAAATCAGCCCCAGCATTTT. Translated: CASEGFTNQPQHF.

This clone was detected ten times or more. The chain has TRBV7-6 and TRBJ2-7, with 9 bases aligning to TRBD1. This CDR3 region has 13 residues. Unmatched junction bases numbered 6, after V lost 5 bases and J lost 7 bases. From germline, CDR1 is SGHVS and CDR2 FNYEAQ. The DNA for the CDR3 is TGTGCCAGCAGCGGGACAGGGTTGTGGGAGCAGTACTTC. Amino acid sequence: CASSGTGLWEQYF.

The genes are TRBV28 and TRBJ1-2, with a possible D match to TRBD1 (5 bases). Trimming left V 5 bases short and J 6 bases short, with 16 bases between. Germline V gene lookup returns CDR1 MDHEN and CDR2 SYDVKM. This CDR3 spans 14 amino acids. The CDR3 coding sequence is TGTGCCAGCAGTACAACTCAGGGATCCAATGGCTACACCTTC. This gives the protein CASSTTQGSNGYTF.

J is TRBJ1-5 and V is TRBV5-1; D is unresolved. CDR1 is SGHRS, CDR2 YFSETQ, per germline. The V and J ends lost 4 bases and 3 bases respectively, with 14 bases between them. The CDR3 consists of 15 residues. The CDR3 reads CASSINSAPNQPQHF. The CDR3 coding sequence is TGCGCCAGCAGCATAAACAGTGCCCCCAATCAGCCCCAGCATTTT.

The V gene is TRBV2, the J gene TRBJ2-3; D uncertain. Germline V gene sequence: CDR1 SNHLY, CDR2 FYNNEI. V dropped 6 bases and J dropped 2 bases, with 9 bases sitting between them. This CDR3 comprises 13 residues. In nucleotides, the CDR3 is TGTGCCAGCAGGGCACAACACACAGATACGCAGTATTTT. As protein: CASRAQHTDTQYF.

The chain employs TRBV11-2 and TRBJ1-3, with D maybe TRBD1 (5 bases). The CDR3 has 14 residues. Germline V gene data show CDR1 as SGHAT and CDR2 as FQNNGV. Between the trimmed V and J ends, which lost 1 base and 7 bases, there was a span of 11 bases. CDR3 residues: CASSLGVGGNTIYF. The CDR3 nucleotides read TGTGCCAGCAGCTTAGGGGTCGGGGGGAACACCATATATTTT.

This chain uses TRBV19 with TRBJ2-4; the D gene is possibly TRBD1 (6 bases). This CDR3 is 15 amino acids long. The germline V and J ends were trimmed by 1 base and 2 bases, with 9 bases remaining between them. The V gene's germline CDR1 is LNHDA and CDR2 SQIVND (reference sequence). CDR3 coding DNA: TGTGCCAGTAGTATAGGGACAGTGTCCAAAAACATTCAGTACTTC. This encodes CASSIGTVSKNIQYF.

This CDR3 is CASSERGGSYNEQFF. The CDR3 nucleotides are TGTGCCAGCAGTGAGCGGGGGGGCTCCTACAATGAGCAGTTCTTC. This sequence joins TRBV6-4 and TRBJ2-1, with 9 bases fitting TRBD2. The V gene's germline CDR1 is MRHNA and CDR2 SNTAGT. The V segment lost 3 bases and the J segment 0 bases; nucleotides outside the gene matches: 0. The CDR3 has 15 residues.

J is TRBJ2-1 and V is TRBV9; 7 positions agree with TRBD2. The V and J ends lost 4 bases and 2 bases, in that order; junction bases with no gene match: 9. This CDR3 spans 16 amino acids. The germline V gene has CDR1 SGDLS and CDR2 YYNGEE. This CDR3 reads CASSSPRAGAYNEQFF. The CDR3, as DNA: TGTGCCAGCAGCTCGCCTAGGGCGGGGGCCTACAATGAGCAGTTCTTC.

The V call is TRBV30, the J call TRBJ2-5, with 9 positions matching TRBD2. This CDR3 is built from 14 residues. V was clipped by 3 bases and J by 4 bases; unmatched bases: 6. CDR1 and CDR2 (germline): GTSNPN, SVGIG (reference sequence). CDR3 in DNA: TGTGCCTGGAGGCCCAGCGGGGGGATAGAGACCCAGTACTTC. Residues: CAWRPSGGIETQYF.

The chain combines TRBV28 with TRBJ2-7, with 8 bases that match TRBD2. The CDR3 loop spans 18 amino acids. V lost 3 bases to trimming and J lost 6 bases; unmatched junction nucleotides: 19. Per the germline V gene, CDR1 is MDHEN and CDR2 is SYDVKM. The DNA for the CDR3 is TGTGCCAGCAGTTTTCCGGGAGGGGGTCACTCGGTCTCCGCCGAGCAGTACTTC. Amino acid sequence: CASSFPGGGHSVSAEQYF.

V gene TRBV6-4 combines with J gene TRBJ1-5; 7 bases map to TRBD1. Per the germline V gene, CDR1 is MRHNA and CDR2 is SNTAGT. The CDR3 length is 13 residues. V trimming: 4 bases; J trimming: 4 bases; junction bases outside the gene matches: 1. CDR3 sequence (DNA): TGTGCCAGCAGTGTGACAGGGAATCAGCCCCAGCATTTT. Protein product: CASSVTGNQPQHF.

The rearrangement links TRBV29-1 to TRBJ2-1; unclear D gene. Germline CDR1 SQVTM, CDR2 ANQGSEA. The CDR3 consists of 14 residues. The V and J ends lost 2 bases and 0 bases respectively, with 8 bases between them. The DNA of the CDR3 is TGCAGCGTTGAAACTCCGCTCTCCTACAATGAGCAGTTCTTC. Protein product: CSVETPLSYNEQFF.

The rearrangement uses TRBV13 and TRBJ2-7, with 8 bases aligning to TRBD2. Germline trimming cut 5 bases from V and 6 bases from J; bases unmatched to any gene: 9. Germline CDR1 is PRHDT and CDR2 is FYEKMQ (reference sequence). This CDR3 is 14 amino acids long. The chain's CDR3 is CASSPRGGSSEQYF. The CDR3 DNA reads TGTGCCAGCAGCCCCCGGGGGGGGAGCTCCGAGCAGTACTTC.

Note on this clone: Relative to the germline gene, one junction end is altered; a read error may explain this. This sequence joins TRBV5-1 and TRBJ2-3, with 8 bases aligning to TRBD1. The CDR3 covers 15 residues. CDR1 is SGHRS, CDR2 YFSETQ, per germline. CDR3 region: CASSFRTGSTDTRYF. The DNA of the CDR3 is TGCGCCAGCAGCTTCAGGACAGGGTCTACAGATACGCGGTATTTT.

The gene calls are TRBV2 and TRBJ2-3; a possible D gene is TRBD2 (5 bases). CDR1 and CDR2 from the germline V gene are SNHLY and FYNNEI. Trimming took 7 bases from V and 3 from J, leaving 8 bases between them. The CDR3 covers 12 residues. The CDR3, as DNA: TGTGCCAGCAAACCGGGGACAGATACGCAGTATTTT. Translating gives CASKPGTDTQYF.

This clone was counted between two and nine times. The J gene is TRBJ1-4, the V gene TRBV6-5, with a possible D match to TRBD1 (5 bases). The CDR3 runs to 16 residues. CDR1 MNHEY and CDR2 SVGAGI come from the germline V gene. Deletions cut 2 bases from V and 9 bases from J, with 19 bases between. CDR3 sequence reads: CASSYGRAAGGKKLFF. The CDR3 nucleotides are TGTGCCAGCAGTTACGGCAGGGCAGCCGGGGGAAAAAAACTGTTTTTT.